This TCR beta chain was documented in a study of blood T cell repertoires in COVID-19. Study-level background: T cells, B-cell-depleted T cells, or PBMCs supplied cDNA or gDNA.

This clone has a handful of counts. The V end lost 12 bases, the J end lost 0 bases, and 23 bases lay between the germline ends. Germline CDR1 KGHDR, CDR2 SFDVKD. The CDR3 runs to 16 residues. Assay used: immunoSEQ multiplex PCR; TCRdb lists only in-frame clones, some missing. The table has about 200,000 clones, about nine tenths seen once. Sequencing was done on a sample of peripheral blood. This TCR was recovered from a man at least 80 years old with acute or convalescent COVID-19. V is TRBV24-1 and J is TRBJ2-7; D gene ambiguous. DNA of the CDR3: TGTGCCTCCCGTTTCGCCGATAAGCGCAGCTCCTACGAGCAGTACGTC. It specifies CASRFADKRSSYEQYV.